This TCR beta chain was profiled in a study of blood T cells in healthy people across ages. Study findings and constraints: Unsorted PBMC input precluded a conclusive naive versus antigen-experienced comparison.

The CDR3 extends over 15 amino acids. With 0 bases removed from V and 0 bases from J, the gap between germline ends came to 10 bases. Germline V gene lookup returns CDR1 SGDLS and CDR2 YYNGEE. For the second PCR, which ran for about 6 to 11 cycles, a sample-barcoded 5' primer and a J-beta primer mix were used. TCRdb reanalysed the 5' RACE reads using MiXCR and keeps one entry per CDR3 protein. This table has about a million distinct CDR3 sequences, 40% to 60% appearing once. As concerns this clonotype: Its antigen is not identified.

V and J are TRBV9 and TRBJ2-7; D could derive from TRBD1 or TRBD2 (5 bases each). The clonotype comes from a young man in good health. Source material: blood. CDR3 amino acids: CASSVGDASSYEQYF. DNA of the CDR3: TGTGCCAGCAGCGTAGGGGACGCCAGCTCCTACGAGCAGTACTTC.